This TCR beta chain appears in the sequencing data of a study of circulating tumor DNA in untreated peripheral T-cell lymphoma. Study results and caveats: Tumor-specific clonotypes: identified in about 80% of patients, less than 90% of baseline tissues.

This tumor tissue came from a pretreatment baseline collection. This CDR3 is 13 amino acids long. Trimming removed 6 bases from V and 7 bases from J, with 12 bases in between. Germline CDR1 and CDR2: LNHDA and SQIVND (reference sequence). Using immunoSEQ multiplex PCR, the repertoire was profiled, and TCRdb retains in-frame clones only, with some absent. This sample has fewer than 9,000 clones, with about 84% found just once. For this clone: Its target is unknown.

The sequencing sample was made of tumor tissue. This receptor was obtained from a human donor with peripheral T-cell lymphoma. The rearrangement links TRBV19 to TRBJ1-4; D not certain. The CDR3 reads CASRKDEGEKLFF. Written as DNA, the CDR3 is TGTGCCAGTAGAAAGGATGAGGGTGAAAAACTGTTTTTT.